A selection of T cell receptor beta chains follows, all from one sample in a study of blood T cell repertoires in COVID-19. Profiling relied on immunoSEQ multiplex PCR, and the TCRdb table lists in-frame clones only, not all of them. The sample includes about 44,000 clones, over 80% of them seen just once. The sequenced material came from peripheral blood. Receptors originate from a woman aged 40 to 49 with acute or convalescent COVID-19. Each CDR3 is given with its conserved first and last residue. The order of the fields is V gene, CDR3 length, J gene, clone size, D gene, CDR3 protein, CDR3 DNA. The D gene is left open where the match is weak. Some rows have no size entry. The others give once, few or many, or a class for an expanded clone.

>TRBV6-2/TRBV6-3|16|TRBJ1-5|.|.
CASSLGGGPGNQPQHF
TGTGCCAGCAGTCTAGGCGGGGGGCCAGGCAATCAGCCCCAGCATTTT
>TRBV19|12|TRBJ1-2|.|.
CASSIEGNGYTF
TGTGCCAGTAGTATTGAGGGAAATGGCTACACCTTC
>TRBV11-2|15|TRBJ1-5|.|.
CASSLGAYSNQPQHF
TGTGCCAGCAGCTTAGGAGCGTATAGCAATCAGCCCCAGCATTTT
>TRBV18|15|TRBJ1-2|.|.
CASSPLAGDNYGYTF
TGTGCCAGCTCACCACTCGCAGGGGATAACTATGGCTACACCTTC
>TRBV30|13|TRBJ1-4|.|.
CAWSEAGDEKLFF
TGTGCCTGGAGTGAGGCAGGGGATGAAAAACTGTTTTTT
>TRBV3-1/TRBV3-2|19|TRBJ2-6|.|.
CASSQDRAVRHSGANVLTF
TGTGCCAGCAGCCAAGACAGGGCAGTAAGACACTCTGGGGCCAACGTCCTGACTTTC
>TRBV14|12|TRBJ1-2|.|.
CASSLGRFRYTF
TGTGCCAGCAGCCTCGGGAGGTTCCGCTACACCTTC
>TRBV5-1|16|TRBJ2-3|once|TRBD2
CASSLSGGMSTDTQYF
TGCGCCAGCAGCTTGTCGGGGGGGATGAGCACAGATACGCAGTATTTT
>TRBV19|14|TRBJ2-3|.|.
CASSTTGSTDTQYF
TGTGCCAGTAGTACGACAGGTAGCACAGATACGCAGTATTTT
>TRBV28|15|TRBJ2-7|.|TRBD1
CASSFPRTGGIEQYF
TGTGCCAGCAGTTTTCCCAGGACAGGGGGGATCGAGCAGTACTTC
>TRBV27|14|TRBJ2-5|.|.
CASSPGLTSSPPYF
TGTGCCAGCAGTCCAGGACTAACTAGTTCCCCACCGTACTTC
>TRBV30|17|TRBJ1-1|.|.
CAWSVRGLGLMNTEAFF
TGTGCCTGGAGTGTACGCGGGCTAGGACTTATGAACACTGAAGCTTTCTTT
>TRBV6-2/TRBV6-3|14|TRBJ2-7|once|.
CASSKRTTLHEQYF
TGTGCCAGCAGTAAGCGAACGACTCTTCACGAGCAGTACTTC
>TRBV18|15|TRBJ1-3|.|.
CASSLTAVRWKHHIF
TGTGCCAGCTCACTTACAGCGGTGAGATGGAAACACCATATATTT
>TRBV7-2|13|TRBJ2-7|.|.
CASSWTVSYEQYF
TGTGCCAGCAGTTGGACTGTTTCCTACGAGCAGTACTTC
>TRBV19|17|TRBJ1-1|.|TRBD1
CASTRTGGPSGVTEAFF
TGTGCCAGTACTAGAACAGGGGGCCCCTCGGGGGTCACTGAAGCTTTCTTT
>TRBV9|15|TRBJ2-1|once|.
CASSVRETGYNEQFF
TGTGCCAGCAGCGTTCGGGAGACGGGCTACAATGAGCAGTTCTTC
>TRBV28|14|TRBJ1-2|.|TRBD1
CASSLGTAVNGYTF
TGTGCCAGCAGCCTCGGGACAGCCGTAAATGGCTACACCTTC
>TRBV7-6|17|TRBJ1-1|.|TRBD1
CASSLEGQGAFNTEAFF
TGTGCCAGCAGCTTAGAAGGACAGGGGGCCTTCAACACTGAAGCTTTCTTT
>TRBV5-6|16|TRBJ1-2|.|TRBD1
CASSYRDRGLDYGYTF
TGTGCCAGCAGCTACCGGGACAGGGGTTTGGACTATGGCTACACCTTC
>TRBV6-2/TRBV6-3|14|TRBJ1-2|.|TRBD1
CASSSGTGVYGYTF
TGTGCCAGCAGTTCCGGGACAGGGGTCTATGGCTACACCTTC
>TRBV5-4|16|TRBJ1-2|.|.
CASSLASGGSPYGYTF
TGTGCCAGCAGCTTGGCCTCGGGTGGCAGCCCTTATGGCTACACCTTC
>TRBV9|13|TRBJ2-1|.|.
CASSAPPSDEQFF
TGTGCCAGCAGCGCGCCCCCTAGCGATGAGCAGTTCTTC
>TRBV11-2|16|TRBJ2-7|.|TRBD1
CASSVRGTQEVYEQYF
TGTGCCAGCAGCGTCAGGGGGACACAAGAAGTATACGAGCAGTACTTC
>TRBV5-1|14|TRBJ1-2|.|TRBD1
CASSTGQGGYGYTF
TGCGCCAGCTCGACCGGACAGGGTGGCTATGGCTACACCTTC
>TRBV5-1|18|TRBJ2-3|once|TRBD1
CASSQGTGGFLPPDTQYF
TGCGCCAGCAGCCAGGGGACAGGGGGATTCCTGCCTCCAGATACGCAGTATTTT
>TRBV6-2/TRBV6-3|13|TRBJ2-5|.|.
CASSWRGKETQYF
TGTGCCAGCAGTTGGCGGGGCAAAGAGACCCAGTACTTC
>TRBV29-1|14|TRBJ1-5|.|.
CSVVPTGLNQPQHF
TGCAGCGTTGTGCCTACAGGCCTCAATCAGCCCCAGCATTTT
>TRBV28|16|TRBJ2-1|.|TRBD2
CASSPSGRASYNEQFF
TGTGCCAGCAGCCCTAGCGGGAGGGCGTCCTACAATGAGCAGTTCTTC
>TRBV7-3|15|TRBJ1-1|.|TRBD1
CASSLSGQAITEAFF
TGTGCCAGCAGCCTATCCGGACAGGCGATAACTGAAGCTTTCTTT
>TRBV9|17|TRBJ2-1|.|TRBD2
CASSLPHSGRLYNEQFF
TGTGCCAGCAGCCTTCCCCATAGCGGGAGACTCTACAATGAGCAGTTCTTC
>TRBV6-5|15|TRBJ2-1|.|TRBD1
CASSYGTGIYNEQFF
TGTGCCAGCAGCTACGGGACAGGAATCTACAATGAGCAGTTCTTC
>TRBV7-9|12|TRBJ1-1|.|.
CASVLRDTEAFF
TGTGCCAGCGTCCTACGGGACACTGAAGCTTTCTTT
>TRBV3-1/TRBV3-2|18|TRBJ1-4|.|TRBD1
CASSQEYTGGSTNEKLFF
TGTGCCAGCAGCCAAGAGTATACAGGGGGGAGCACTAATGAAAAACTGTTTTTT
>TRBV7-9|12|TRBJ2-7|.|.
CASSSRGLEQYF
TGTGCCAGCAGCTCCAGGGGCCTCGAGCAGTACTTC
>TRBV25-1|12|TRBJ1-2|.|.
CASSDPGYGYTF
TGTGCCAGCAGTGACCCAGGCTATGGCTACACCTTC
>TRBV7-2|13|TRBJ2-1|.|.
CASSPRQVSEQFF
TGTGCCAGCAGCCCACGACAGGTCTCGGAGCAGTTCTTC
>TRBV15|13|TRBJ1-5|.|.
CATSQGSGQPQHF
TGTGCCACCAGTCAGGGGTCAGGTCAGCCCCAGCATTTT
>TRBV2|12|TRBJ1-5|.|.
CASSLRDQPQHF
TGTGCCAGCAGCCTCAGGGATCAGCCCCAGCATTTT
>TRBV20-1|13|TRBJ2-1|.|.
CSASKRAGNEQFF
TGCAGTGCTAGTAAGAGGGCCGGCAATGAGCAGTTCTTC
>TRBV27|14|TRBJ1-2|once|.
CASRTGVGGAGYTF
TGTGCCAGTCGAACAGGCGTGGGGGGTGCTGGCTACACCTTC
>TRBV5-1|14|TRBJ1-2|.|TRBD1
CASSREGQIYGYTF
TGCGCCAGCAGCCGGGAGGGACAGATCTATGGCTACACCTTC
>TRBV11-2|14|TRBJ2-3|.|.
CASSFRSGTDTQYF
TGTGCCAGCAGCTTTAGGAGCGGCACAGATACGCAGTATTTT
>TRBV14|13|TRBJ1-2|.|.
CASSPWTRDGYTF
TGTGCCAGCAGCCCTTGGACTAGGGATGGCTACACCTTC
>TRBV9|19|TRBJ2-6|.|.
CASSVDLSRVLGGANVLTF
TGTGCCAGCAGCGTCGATTTGTCCAGGGTTCTAGGGGGGGCCAACGTCCTGACTTTC
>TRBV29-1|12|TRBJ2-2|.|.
CSVARGTGELFF
TGCAGCGTTGCAAGGGGCACCGGGGAGCTGTTTTTT
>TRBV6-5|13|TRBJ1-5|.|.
CASSYAPSSPQHF
TGTGCCAGCAGTTACGCGCCCTCCTCGCCCCAGCATTTT
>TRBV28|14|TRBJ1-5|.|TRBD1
CASSLGDSRQPQHF
TGTGCCAGCAGTCTGGGGGACAGTAGGCAGCCCCAGCATTTT
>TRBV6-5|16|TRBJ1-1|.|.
CASSSASRGMNTEAFF
TGTGCCAGCAGTTCCGCCAGTAGGGGAATGAACACTGAAGCTTTCTTT
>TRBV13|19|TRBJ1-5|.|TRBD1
CASSLEDLAQGDSNQPQHF
TGTGCCAGCAGCTTAGAAGACCTGGCACAGGGGGATAGCAATCAGCCCCAGCATTTT
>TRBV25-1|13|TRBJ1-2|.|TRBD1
CASSYVQGYGYTF
TGTGCCAGCAGTTATGTACAGGGGTATGGCTACACCTTC
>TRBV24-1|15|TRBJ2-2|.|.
CATKKDSLNTGELFF
TGTGCCACCAAGAAAGACAGCCTTAACACCGGGGAGCTGTTTTTT
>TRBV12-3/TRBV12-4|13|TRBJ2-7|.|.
CAGGDISSYEQYF
TGTGCCGGGGGGGACATTAGCTCCTACGAGCAGTACTTC
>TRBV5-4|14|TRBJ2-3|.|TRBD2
CASSLSSGRNTQYF
TGTGCCAGCAGCTTGTCTAGCGGGAGAAATACGCAGTATTTT
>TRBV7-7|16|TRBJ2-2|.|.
CASSPLSRANTGELFF
TGTGCTAGCAGCCCTCTTTCGCGGGCCAACACCGGGGAGCTGTTTTTT
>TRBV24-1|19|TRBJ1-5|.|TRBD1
CATSDTPGTGGARNQPQHF
TGTGCCACCAGTGATACCCCCGGGACAGGGGGCGCCCGCAATCAGCCCCAGCATTTT
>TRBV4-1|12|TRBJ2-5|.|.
CASSPPFETQYF
TGCGCCAGCAGCCCCCCGTTTGAGACCCAGTACTTC
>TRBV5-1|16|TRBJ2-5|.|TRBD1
CASDNPGTGSSGGQYF
TGCGCCAGCGATAATCCCGGGACAGGCTCTTCTGGGGGCCAGTACTTC